A few counts support the clone carrying this T cell receptor (beta chain). Antigen unknown. V lost 4 bases to trimming and J lost 0 bases, with 10 bases between them. Germline V gene lookup returns CDR1 SGHDT and CDR2 YYEEEE. The CDR3 extends over 14 amino acids. Treatment denoted: approximately nine-day PBMC culture with coronavirus spike peptide pools or control peptides (ViraFEST assay). Peptide-pool expansion of antigen-specific T cells preceded TCR sequencing in ViraFEST. CD4+ T cells that had been cultured provided DNA sequenced with the Oncomine TCR Beta short-read assay. MiXCR was run by TCRdb on the PCR reads, yielding one entry per CDR3 protein. Of several thousand distinct CDR3 sequences listed, 37% were seen once; the top ten hold about 61%. These data originate in a study of vaccination and CD4 T cells after COVID-19.

Sample: CD4+ T cells from blood, cultured in vitro, taken after SARS-CoV-2 vaccination. The clonotype originates from a human donor who had recovered from COVID-19. The rearrangement uses TRBV5-6 and TRBJ1-2; D not resolved. The CDR3 spells CASSRTKANYGYTF. The CDR3 DNA follows: TGTGCCAGCAGCCGGACTAAAGCTAACTATGGCTACACCTTC. The complete variable domain, with remaining parts taken from reference TRBV5-6 and TRBJ1-2, reads DAGVTQSPTHLIKTRGQQVTLRCSPKSGHDTVSWYQQALGQGPQFIFQYYEEEERQRGNFPDRFSGHQFPNYSSELNVNALLLGDSALYLCASSRTKANYGYTFGSGTRLTVV.